Here is one T cell receptor (beta chain) with its context. The protocol was immunoSEQ multiplex PCR, while the TCRdb copy is restricted to in-frame clones and leaves out a portion. The table records hundreds of thousands of clones, roughly 90% of them present only once. The entry originates in a study of blood T cell repertoires in COVID-19. Across the study: T cells, B-cell-depleted T cells, or PBMCs supplied cDNA or gDNA.

Germline V gene data show CDR1 as SGDLS and CDR2 as YYNGEE. The CDR3 loop spans 14 amino acids. The ends were cut back, 1 base at V and 5 bases at J, with 10 bases in the middle. This TCR was sampled from a young man with active or convalescent COVID-19. The source material was peripheral blood. This chain joins TRBV9 and TRBJ1-3; D unclear. The CDR3 spells CASSVTPERNTIYF. CDR3 sequence (DNA): TGTGCCAGCAGCGTAACCCCTGAGAGAAACACCATATATTTT.